This entry is about one T cell receptor (beta chain). What it binds is not known. PCR used 60 Vbeta primers and 13 Jbeta primers. Generated by immunoSEQ multiplex PCR, the TCRdb table keeps only in-frame clones and is missing some. This table has 150,000 to 200,000 clones, around 76% appearing once. V lost 0 bases to trimming and J lost 6 bases, with 14 bases between them. This CDR3 is built from 15 residues. Germline CDR1 SGHNT, CDR2 YYREEE (reference sequence). This entry is derived from a study of cytomegalovirus exposure and HLA in healthy donors. Study overall: A prior analysis found 117 million unique TCR beta sequences from some 190 million T cells.

Findings and limits, study-wide: TCR beta sequences reportedly predicted most subjects' HLA-A and HLA-B alleles accurately. Later on, a genetic analysis was performed. It linked a missense variant in DCLRE1C with V- and J-gene trimming of TCR beta. The study carried out a later analysis of TCR beta sequences. It associated some 18,000 of them with specific HLA alleles at a false discovery rate of 0.05.

What was sequenced was PBMCs. The gene calls are TRBV5-4 and TRBJ2-3; D unclear. The receptor's source is a female donor in good health and CMV-seronegative. CDR3 DNA sequence: TGTGCCAGCAGCTTGGCCGCGGCCAGTGGTGATACGCAGTATTTT. Protein sequence: CASSLAAASGDTQYF.